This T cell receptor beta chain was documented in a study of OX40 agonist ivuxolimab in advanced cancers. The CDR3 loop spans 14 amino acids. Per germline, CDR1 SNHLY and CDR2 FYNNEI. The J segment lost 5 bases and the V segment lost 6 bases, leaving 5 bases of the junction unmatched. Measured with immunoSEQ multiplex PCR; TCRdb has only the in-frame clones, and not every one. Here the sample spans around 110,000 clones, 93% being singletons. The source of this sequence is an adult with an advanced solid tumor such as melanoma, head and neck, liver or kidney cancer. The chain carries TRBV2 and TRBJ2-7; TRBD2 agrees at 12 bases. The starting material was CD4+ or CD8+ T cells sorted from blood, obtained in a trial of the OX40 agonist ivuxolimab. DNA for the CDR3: TGTGCCAGCAGGCTAGCGGGAGGGCGGGACGAGCAGTACTTC. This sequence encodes CASRLAGGRDEQYF.